Sequencing of this TCR beta chain was carried out in a study of T cells after yellow fever vaccination. The study, taken as a whole, reports: Subsequent booster samples again held most clones from primary vaccination (around 96% CD4, 85% to 90% CD8). A faster peak, day 5 versus 15, was reached by the weaker secondary response.

Ten or more counts support this clonotype. Its specificity is unknown. As TCR cDNA was made by 5'RACE template switching, a universal primer site and UMIs were added. Each CDR3 protein gets one entry after TCRdb re-called the 5' RACE reads with MiXCR. The sample has around 70,000 distinct CDR3 sequences, around 6.9% seen once. CDR3 length: 17 residues. The junction had 9 bases not matched to a gene; V was cut back by 6 bases and J by 1 base. This specimen was CD8+ T cells sorted from PBMCs, taken around 5 days after the first yellow fever vaccination. The chain employs TRBV12-3 or TRBV12-4 and TRBJ2-1; TRBD1 matches 10 bases. This sequence was found in a man aged 18 to 29 who received the YFV17D yellow fever vaccine. The CDR3 bases are TGTGCCAGCAGCTTCGCCGGGACAGGGGTTTCCTACAATGAGCAGTTCTTC. Translation: CASSFAGTGVSYNEQFF.